The clone carrying this T cell receptor (beta chain) appeared a few times. The data derive from a study of blood T cell repertoires in COVID-19. Clones were read by immunoSEQ multiplex PCR, and TCRdb kept only the in-frame ones, dropping some. Of about 110,000 clones in the sample, over 60% are singletons; the top ten hold more than 15%. The CDR3 consists of 14 residues. Trimming cost V 7 bases and J 3 bases; bases outside gene matches: 7. Germline V gene lookup returns CDR1 MDHEN and CDR2 SYDVKM. V is TRBV28 and J is TRBJ2-7, with 9 bases lining up with TRBD1. This sequence was found in an elderly woman with active or convalescent COVID-19. Material for sequencing was peripheral blood. The CDR3 reads CASKTGTGYYEQYF. CDR3 DNA: TGTGCCAGCAAGACCGGGACAGGGTACTACGAGCAGTACTTC.